This TCR beta chain was found in a study of T cell responses to AZD1222 COVID-19 vaccine (dated by TCRdb to the early 2020s). Regarding the research as a whole: Because spike-specific TCR depth and breadth did not differ between the two schedules, AZD1222 recipients who got a second dose at roughly 4 weeks were pooled with those who got a second dose at roughly 12 weeks. A total of 233 trial participants underwent TCR sequencing, of whom 207 had received two doses of AZD1222 and some 25 had received two doses of the MenACWY control vaccine. Trial participants were enrolled into age subgroups of 18-55, 56-69 and 70-plus years, which contained approximately 150, 28 and 58 TCR-sequenced participants, respectively.

Reading the label with the study, this specimen's time point is: baseline before first vaccination. The vaccinee samples were drawn from two UK trials, COV001 and COV002, one of which was a single-blind randomized controlled phase 2/3 trial testing AZD1222 (ChAdOx1 nCoV-19) in healthy adults. Trial participant PBMC samples were collected at day 0 and day 28 after the second dose for TCRbeta chain sequencing. The CDR3 regions of human TCRbeta chains were subjected to immunosequencing. Per the source publication's procedure: TCRs in the repertoires were matched against a reference library of SARS-CoV-2-specific TCRs that had been generated with the MIRA antigen-specificity platform. Breadth was defined as the fraction of unique TCRs that were SARS-CoV-2-associated. Depth was defined as the fraction of total T cells that were SARS-CoV-2-associated. Each spike-specific TCR was assigned to its reactive spike region and to a CD4 or CD8 class using the MIRA data. Log10-transformed breadth and depth values were compared by one-way ANOVA with Sidak's multiple comparisons tests. As stored in TCRdb, this immuneACCESS dataset retains in-frame rearrangements with V and J assigned. A fraction of the clones does not appear; measured against another copy, unresolved V genes explain less than half of the discrepancy, and the remainder lacks a known reason. For V, J and clone size, that table is used; D and trimming come from the DNA. This sample gives about 120,000 clones in total; less than 90% of them show up just once. Roughly 2.3% of the sample is in the top ten clones.

The germline V gene (reference sequence) specifies SEHNR as CDR1 and FQNEAQ as CDR2. There are 13 amino acids in the CDR3, from cysteine to phenylalanine inclusive. The kept DNA is CDR3 alone, 39 bases in frame from the first base. Relative to germline, V is 2 bases shorter and J is 2 bases shorter, with 5 bases between their ends. Findings and caveats that apply to the study as a whole: After two AZD1222 doses, spike-specific TCR breadth and depth were significantly higher than at day 0 and than in MenACWY recipients. Vaccine-associated CD4 TCRs spanned the whole spike protein, with dominant responses in regions 160-218 and 743-854. Nearly half of unique spike-specific TCRs reportedly recognized epitopes outside regions mutated in the B.1.351 and B.1.1.7 variants. In the small 56-69-year group, the increase in depth fell short of significance, most likely because of low power. Because no day 14 peak-response samples were available, repertoires were characterized only after the peak T cell response. Conclusions about previously exposed vaccinees were limited because only six AZD1222 recipients were SARS-CoV-2 seropositive at baseline. Most participants were white British and females outnumbered males, and the authors suggested that clonal diversity may have been underestimated.

Regarding this clone: Its antigen remains undetermined. No base-level quality is on record; no much larger clone is a single base apart.

The clonotype comes from an adult in good health. Source: peripheral blood, taken on day 0 of AZD1222 vaccination. The sequence joins TRBV7-9 to TRBJ2-3; the D gene assignment is ambiguous. The CDR3 region has the sequence CASSLSITDTQYF. DNA sequence: TGTGCCAGCAGCTTAAGCATCACAGATACGCAGTATTTT.